The rows below give T cell receptor beta chains drawn from one sample of a study of cytomegalovirus exposure and HLA in healthy donors. Generated by immunoSEQ multiplex PCR, the TCRdb table keeps only in-frame clones and is missing some. Of tens of thousands of clones in the sample, 73% were seen once. The sequenced material came from PBMCs. The receptor set was obtained from a middle-aged man in good health and CMV-seronegative. Both conserved end residues are part of each CDR3. Fields, in order: V gene, CDR3 protein.

V gene: TRBV29-1
CDR3 protein: CSAGQGVRTEAFF

V gene: TRBV7-9
CDR3 protein: CASSQWDSQGEKLFF

V gene: TRBV19
CDR3 protein: CASSLREFTLEQYF

V gene: TRBV2
CDR3 protein: CASSEWGRLDSNQPQHF

V gene: TRBV9
CDR3 protein: CASSLRRGTGLETQYF

V gene: TRBV5-5
CDR3 protein: CASSLVGGMNTEAFF

V gene: TRBV28
CDR3 protein: CASSLGQVVLGYTF

V gene: TRBV27
CDR3 protein: CASHTPTQGSGGYTF

V gene: TRBV16
CDR3 protein: CASSQGLAPLRDTEAFF

V gene: TRBV9
CDR3 protein: CASSLDGAQYF

V gene: TRBV18
CDR3 protein: CASSPRQGASKNIQYF

V gene: TRBV5-1
CDR3 protein: CATSGTDSNYGYTF

V gene: TRBV7-8
CDR3 protein: CASSPPPPGNYGYTF

V gene: TRBV6-1
CDR3 protein: CASGEGAIYEQYF

V gene: TRBV4-1
CDR3 protein: CASSQDRTSGIYEQYF

V gene: TRBV18
CDR3 protein: CASSPSGTYNEQFF

V gene: TRBV7-2
CDR3 protein: CASSRQGGETQYF

V gene: TRBV6-1
CDR3 protein: CASKGTGGSEQYF

V gene: TRBV7-2
CDR3 protein: CASSLVSGDYEQYF

V gene: TRBV6-5
CDR3 protein: CASSYGAPTGTYEQYF

V gene: TRBV25-1
CDR3 protein: CASTGSGNTIYF

V gene: TRBV29-1
CDR3 protein: CSVRGGRGPRSTDTQYF

V gene: TRBV29-1
CDR3 protein: CSAQTGTTEAFF

V gene: TRBV13
CDR3 protein: CASSPRTGLEVGYTF

V gene: TRBV15
CDR3 protein: CATSRERQGAGYDYTF

V gene: TRBV4-1
CDR3 protein: CASSQDRGNYGYTF